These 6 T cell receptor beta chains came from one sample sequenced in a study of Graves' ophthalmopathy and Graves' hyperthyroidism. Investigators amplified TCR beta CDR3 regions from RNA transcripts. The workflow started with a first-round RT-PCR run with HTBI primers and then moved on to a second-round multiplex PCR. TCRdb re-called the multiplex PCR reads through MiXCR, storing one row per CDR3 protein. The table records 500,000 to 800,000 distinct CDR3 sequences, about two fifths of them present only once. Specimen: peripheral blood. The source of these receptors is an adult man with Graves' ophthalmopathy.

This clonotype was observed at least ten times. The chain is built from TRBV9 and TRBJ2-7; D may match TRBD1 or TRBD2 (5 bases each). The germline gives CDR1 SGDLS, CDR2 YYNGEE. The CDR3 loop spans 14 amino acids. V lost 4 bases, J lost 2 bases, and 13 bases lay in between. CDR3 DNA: TGTGCCAGCAGCCCCCCCGGGGCAGCCTACGAGCAGTACTTC. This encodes CASSPPGAAYEQYF.

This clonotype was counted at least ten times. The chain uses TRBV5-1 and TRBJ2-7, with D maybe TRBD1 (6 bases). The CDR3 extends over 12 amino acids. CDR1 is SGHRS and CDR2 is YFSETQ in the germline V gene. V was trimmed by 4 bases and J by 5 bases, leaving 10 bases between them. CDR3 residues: CASSHRDHEQYF. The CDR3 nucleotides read TGCGCCAGCAGCCACAGGGACCACGAGCAGTACTTC.

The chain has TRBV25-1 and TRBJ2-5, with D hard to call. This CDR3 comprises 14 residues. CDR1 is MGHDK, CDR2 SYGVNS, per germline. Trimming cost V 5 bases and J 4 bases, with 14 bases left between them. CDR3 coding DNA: TGTGCCAGCAGTTTTATCGGGCAGGTAGAGACCCAGTACTTC. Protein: CASSFIGQVETQYF. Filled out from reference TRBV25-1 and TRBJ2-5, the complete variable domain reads EADIYQTPRYLVIGTGKKITLECSQTMGHDKMYWYQQDPGMELHLIHYSYGVNSTEKGDLSSESTVSRIRTEHFPLTLESARPSHTSQYLCASSFIGQVETQYFGPGTRLLVL.

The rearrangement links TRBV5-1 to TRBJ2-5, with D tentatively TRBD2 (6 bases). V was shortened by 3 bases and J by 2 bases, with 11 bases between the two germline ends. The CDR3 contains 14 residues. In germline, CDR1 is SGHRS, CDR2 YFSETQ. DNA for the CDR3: TGCGCCAGCAGCTATGGGACTTTACAAGAGACCCAGTACTTC. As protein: CASSYGTLQETQYF. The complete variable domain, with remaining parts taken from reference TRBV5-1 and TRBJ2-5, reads KAGVTQTPRYLIKTRGQQVTLSCSPISGHRSVSWYQQTPGQGLQFLFEYFSETQRNKGNFPGRFSGRQFSNSRSEMNVSTLELGDSALYLCASSYGTLQETQYFGPGTRLLVL.

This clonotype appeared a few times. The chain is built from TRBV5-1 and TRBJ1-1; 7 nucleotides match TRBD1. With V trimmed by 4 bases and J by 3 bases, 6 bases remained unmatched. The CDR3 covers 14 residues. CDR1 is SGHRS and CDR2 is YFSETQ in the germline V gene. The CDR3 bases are TGCGCCAGCAGCCCTGCAGGGGGGGACACTGAAGCTTTCTTT. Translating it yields CASSPAGGDTEAFF.

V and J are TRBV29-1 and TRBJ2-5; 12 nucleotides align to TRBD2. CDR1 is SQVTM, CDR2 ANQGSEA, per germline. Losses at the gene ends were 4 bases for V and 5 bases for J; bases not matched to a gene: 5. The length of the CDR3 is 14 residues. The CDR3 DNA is TGCAGCGTTGGACTAGCGGGGGTCGTTGAGACCCAGTACTTC. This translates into CSVGLAGVVETQYF. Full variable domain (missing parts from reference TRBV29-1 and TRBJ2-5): SAVISQKPSRDICQRGTSLTIQCQVDSQVTMMFWYRQQPGQSLTLIATANQGSEATYESGFVIDKFPISRPNLTFSTLTVSNMSPEDSSIYLCSVGLAGVVETQYFGPGTRLLVL.